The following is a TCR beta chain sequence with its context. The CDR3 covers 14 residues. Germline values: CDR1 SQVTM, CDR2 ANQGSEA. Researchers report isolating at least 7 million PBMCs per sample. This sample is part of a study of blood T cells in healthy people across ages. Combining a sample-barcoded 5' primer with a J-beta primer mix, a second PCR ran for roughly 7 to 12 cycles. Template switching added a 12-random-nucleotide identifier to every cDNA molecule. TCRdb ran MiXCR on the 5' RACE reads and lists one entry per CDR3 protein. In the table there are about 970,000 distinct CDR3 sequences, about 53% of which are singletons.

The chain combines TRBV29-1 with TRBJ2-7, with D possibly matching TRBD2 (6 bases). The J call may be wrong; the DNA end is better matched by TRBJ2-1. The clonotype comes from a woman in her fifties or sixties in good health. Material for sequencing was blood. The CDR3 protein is CSVPGVGLRETQFF. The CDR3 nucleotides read TGCAGCGTCCCAGGAGTAGGCCTACGGGAGACCCAGTTCTTC.